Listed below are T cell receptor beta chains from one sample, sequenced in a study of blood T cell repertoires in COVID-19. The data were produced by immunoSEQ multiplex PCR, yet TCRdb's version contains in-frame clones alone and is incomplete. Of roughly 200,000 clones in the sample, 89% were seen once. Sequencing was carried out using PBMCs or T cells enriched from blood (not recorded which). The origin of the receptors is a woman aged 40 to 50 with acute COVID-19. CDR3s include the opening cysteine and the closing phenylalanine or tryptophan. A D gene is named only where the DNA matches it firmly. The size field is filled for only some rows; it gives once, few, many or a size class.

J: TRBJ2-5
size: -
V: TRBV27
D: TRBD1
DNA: TGTGCCAGCAGCCCGTCAGGGGGCGTGGAGACCCAGTACTTC
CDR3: CASSPSGGVETQYF

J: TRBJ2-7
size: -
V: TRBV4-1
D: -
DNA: TGCGCCAGCAGCCAAGCGCCCACAAGAACCTACGAGCAGTACTTC
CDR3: CASSQAPTRTYEQYF

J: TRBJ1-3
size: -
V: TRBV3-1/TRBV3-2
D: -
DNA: TGTGCCAGCAGCCCAGGCGCCGGTGGAAACACCATATATTTT
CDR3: CASSPGAGGNTIYF

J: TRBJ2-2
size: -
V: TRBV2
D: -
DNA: TGTGCCAGCAGTGAATGGTCGCCTCCTACCGACGGGGAGCTGTTTTTT
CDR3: CASSEWSPPTDGELFF

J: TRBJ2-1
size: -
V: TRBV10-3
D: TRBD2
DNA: TGTGCCATCAGTGCAGCGGGACTAAACAATGAGCAGTTCTTC
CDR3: CAISAAGLNNEQFF

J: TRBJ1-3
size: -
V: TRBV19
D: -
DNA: TGTGCCAGTACCCAGGGGAACGCTGGAAACACCATATATTTT
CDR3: CASTQGNAGNTIYF

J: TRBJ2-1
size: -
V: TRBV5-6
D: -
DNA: TGTGCCAGCAGCTTTGTAAACGGGATAAGTGAGCAGTTCTTC
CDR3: CASSFVNGISEQFF

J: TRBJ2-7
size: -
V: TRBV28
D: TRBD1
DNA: TGTGCCAGCAAATACCAACAGGGGAAGAACGAGCAGTACTTC
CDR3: CASKYQQGKNEQYF

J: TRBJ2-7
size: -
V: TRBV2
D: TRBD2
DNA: TGTGCCAGCAGTGAATATGGGACTAGCGGGAGGCCAAACCCCTACGAGCAGTACTTC
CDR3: CASSEYGTSGRPNPYEQYF

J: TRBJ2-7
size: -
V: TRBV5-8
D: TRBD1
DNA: TGTGCCAGCAGCCGGACAGGGCCCTACGAGCAGTACTTC
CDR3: CASSRTGPYEQYF

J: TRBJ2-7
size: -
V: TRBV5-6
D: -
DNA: TGTGCCAGCAGCTCCACACAGTCCTACGAGCAGTACTTC
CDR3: CASSSTQSYEQYF

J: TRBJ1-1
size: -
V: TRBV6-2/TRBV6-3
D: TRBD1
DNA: TGTGCCAGCAGTGTAGTTGCGGTGGCAGGGGGGACTGAAGCTTTCTTT
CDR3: CASSVVAVAGGTEAFF

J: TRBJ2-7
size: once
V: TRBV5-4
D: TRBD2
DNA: TGTGCCAGCAGCTTGGCGGGGGGGGACTCCTACGAGCAGTACTTC
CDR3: CASSLAGGDSYEQYF

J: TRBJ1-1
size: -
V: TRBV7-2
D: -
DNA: TGTGCCAGCAGCCCGCGAGGTGGGACATCTACTGAAGCTTTCTTT
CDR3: CASSPRGGTSTEAFF

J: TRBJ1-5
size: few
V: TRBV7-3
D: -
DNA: TGTGCCAGCAGCTTAACGGAGGGTTTAAGGCATCAGCCCCAGCATTTT
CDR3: CASSLTEGLRHQPQHF

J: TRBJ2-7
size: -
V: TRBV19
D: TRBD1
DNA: TGTGCCAGTGCCCAGGGGACAGGGGGCGTGAGGCCTAACGAGCAGTACTTC
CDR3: CASAQGTGGVRPNEQYF

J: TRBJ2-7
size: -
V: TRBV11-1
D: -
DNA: TGTGCCAGCAGCTTAGCTCCGTACTACGAGCAGTACTTC
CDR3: CASSLAPYYEQYF

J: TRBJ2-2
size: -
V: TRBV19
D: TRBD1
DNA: TGTGCCAGTAATTCCGGGACAGGGGGTGGGGAGCTGTTTTTT
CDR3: CASNSGTGGGELFF

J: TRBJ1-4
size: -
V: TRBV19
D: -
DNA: TGTGCCAGTAGTATCCGGGGACTAACTCCAACTAATGAAAAACTGTTTTTT
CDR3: CASSIRGLTPTNEKLFF

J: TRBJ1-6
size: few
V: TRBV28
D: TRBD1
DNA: TGTGCCAGCAGTTTGACAGGGAATAATTCACCCCTCCACTTT
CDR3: CASSLTGNNSPLHF

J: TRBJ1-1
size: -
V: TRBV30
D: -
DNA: TGTGCCTGGAGTGCCACAGGCACTGAAGCTTTCTTT
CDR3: CAWSATGTEAFF

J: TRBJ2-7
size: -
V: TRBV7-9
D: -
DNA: TGTGCCAGCAGGGGGCTCCTTTCCTACGAGCAGTACTTC
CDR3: CASRGLLSYEQYF

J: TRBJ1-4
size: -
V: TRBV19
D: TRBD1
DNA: TGTGCCAGTAGTATGACAGGGGGCGAGGAAAAACTGTTTTTT
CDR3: CASSMTGGEEKLFF

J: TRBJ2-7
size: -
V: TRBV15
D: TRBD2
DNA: TGTGCCACCAGCAGTAGCGGGGCCGCCTACGAGCAGTACTTC
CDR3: CATSSSGAAYEQYF

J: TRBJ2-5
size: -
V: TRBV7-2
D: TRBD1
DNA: TGTGCCAGCAGCTTAGACAGGGGACCCCAAGAGACCCAGTACTTC
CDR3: CASSLDRGPQETQYF

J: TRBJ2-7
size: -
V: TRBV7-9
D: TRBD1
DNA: TGTGCCAGCAGCTTAGAGCCGGGACAGGAAACCTACGAGCAGTACTTC
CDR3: CASSLEPGQETYEQYF

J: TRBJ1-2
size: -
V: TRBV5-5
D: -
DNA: TGTGCCAGCAGCTTGGACAGGTGGGGCTACACCTTC
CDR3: CASSLDRWGYTF

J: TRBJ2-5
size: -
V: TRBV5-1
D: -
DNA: TGCGCCAGCAGCTTGGTGGAGGCATGGGAGACCCAGTACTTC
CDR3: CASSLVEAWETQYF

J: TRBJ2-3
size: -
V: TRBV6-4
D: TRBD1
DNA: TGTGCCAGCAGTGACGGACCAGGGGGCCCCACAGATACGCAGTATTTT
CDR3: CASSDGPGGPTDTQYF

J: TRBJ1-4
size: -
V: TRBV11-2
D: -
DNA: TGTGCCAGCAGCTCGACGGGGGGGCCTAATGAAAAACTGTTTTTT
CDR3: CASSSTGGPNEKLFF

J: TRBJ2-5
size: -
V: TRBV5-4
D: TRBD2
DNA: TGTGCCAGCAGTAGGCTAGCGGGAGGGACGTACCAAGAGACCCAGTACTTC
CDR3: CASSRLAGGTYQETQYF

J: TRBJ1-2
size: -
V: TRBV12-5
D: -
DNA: TGTGCTAGTGGTTTGGTAGTTTCGAGCCTCAACTATGGCTACACCTTC
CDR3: CASGLVVSSLNYGYTF

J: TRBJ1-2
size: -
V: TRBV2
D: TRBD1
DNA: TGTGCCAGCACCACAGGGGGCTATGGCTACACCTTC
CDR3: CASTTGGYGYTF

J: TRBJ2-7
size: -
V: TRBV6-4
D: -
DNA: TGTGCCAGCAGTGAATTCCCCAGGGGCCCGCACGCCTACGAGCAGTACTTC
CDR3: CASSEFPRGPHAYEQYF

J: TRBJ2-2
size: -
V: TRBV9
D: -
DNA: TGTGCCAGCAGCGTAGCTTACGGCACCGGGGAGCTGTTTTTT
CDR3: CASSVAYGTGELFF

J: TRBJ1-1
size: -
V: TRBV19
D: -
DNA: TGTGCCAGTAGTCCAATGGGGGGGGCGACGACTGAAGCTTTCTTT
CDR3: CASSPMGGATTEAFF

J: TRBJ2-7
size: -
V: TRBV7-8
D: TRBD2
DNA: TGTGCCAGCAGCTTATCGGCTAGCGGGAGCTCCTACGAGCAGTACTTC
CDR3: CASSLSASGSSYEQYF

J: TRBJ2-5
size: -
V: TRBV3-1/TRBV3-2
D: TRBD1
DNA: TGTGCCAGCAGCTTACAGGGGGAGAAAGAGACCCAGTACTTC
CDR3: CASSLQGEKETQYF

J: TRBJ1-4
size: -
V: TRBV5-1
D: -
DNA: TGCGCCAGCAGCTTGGGGTCCGGGGCTAATGAAAAACTGTTTTTT
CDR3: CASSLGSGANEKLFF

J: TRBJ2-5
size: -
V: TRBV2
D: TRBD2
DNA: TGTGCCAGCAGGAAGACTAGCGGGGTTCAAGAGACCCAGTACTTC
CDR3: CASRKTSGVQETQYF

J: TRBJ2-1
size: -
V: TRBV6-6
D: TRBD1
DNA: TGTGCCAGCAGTCGGGACAGGTTTAACAATGAGCAGTTCTTC
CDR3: CASSRDRFNNEQFF

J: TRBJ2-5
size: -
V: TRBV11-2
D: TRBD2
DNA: TGTGCCAGCAGCTTAGGTTCAGCGGGATGGGAAGAGACCCAGTACTTC
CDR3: CASSLGSAGWEETQYF

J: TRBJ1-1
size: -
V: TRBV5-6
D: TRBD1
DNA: TGTGCCAGCAGGTACAGGGGTGGCACTGAAGCTTTCTTT
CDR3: CASRYRGGTEAFF

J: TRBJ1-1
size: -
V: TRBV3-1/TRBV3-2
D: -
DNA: TGTGCCAGCAGCCATAACAGGGCGGTTGACGGCACTGAAGCTTTCTTT
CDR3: CASSHNRAVDGTEAFF

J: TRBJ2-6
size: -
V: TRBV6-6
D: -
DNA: TGTGCCAGCAGTCCTCTCTCCCCGGTGGGGGCTAACTCTGGGGCCAACGTCCTGACTTTC
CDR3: CASSPLSPVGANSGANVLTF

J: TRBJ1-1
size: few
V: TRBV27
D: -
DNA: TGTGCCAGCAGTGGAGGTATGAACACTGAAGCTTTCTTT
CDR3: CASSGGMNTEAFF

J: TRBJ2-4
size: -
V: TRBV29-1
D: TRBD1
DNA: TGCAGCATTGGACAGGGGCCAAACATTCAGTACTTC
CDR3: CSIGQGPNIQYF

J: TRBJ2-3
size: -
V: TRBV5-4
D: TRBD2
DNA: TGTGCCAGCAGCTCCTCTAGCGGGAGGACAGATACGCAGTATTTT
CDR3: CASSSSSGRTDTQYF

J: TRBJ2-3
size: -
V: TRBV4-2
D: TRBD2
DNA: TGTGCCAGCAGCCAAGATTGGACTAGCGGGGGGGCTTTATCAGATACGCAGTATTTT
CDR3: CASSQDWTSGGALSDTQYF

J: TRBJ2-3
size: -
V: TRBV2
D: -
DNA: TGTGCCAGCAGTGACTCGGGATATAGCACAGATACGCAGTATTTT
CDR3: CASSDSGYSTDTQYF

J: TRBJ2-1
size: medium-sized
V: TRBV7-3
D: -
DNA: TGTGCCAGCAGCTTAGGAGGGGGCGGTTGGAATGAGCAGTTCTTC
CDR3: CASSLGGGGWNEQFF

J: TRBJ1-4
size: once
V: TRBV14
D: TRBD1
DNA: TGTGCCAGCAGCCCAAGGTCCCTGTCTAGGGGGCTAGAGGAAAAACTGTTTTTT
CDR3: CASSPRSLSRGLEEKLFF

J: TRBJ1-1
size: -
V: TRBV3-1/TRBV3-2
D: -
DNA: TGTGCCAGCAGCCCACGCTCGGACACTGAAGCTTTCTTT
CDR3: CASSPRSDTEAFF

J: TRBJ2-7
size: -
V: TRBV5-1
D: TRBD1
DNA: TGCGCCAGCAGCCAGCCTCGACAGGGCCCCTACGAGCAGTACTTC
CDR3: CASSQPRQGPYEQYF

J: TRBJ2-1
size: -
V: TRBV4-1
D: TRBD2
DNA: TGCGCCAGCAGCCAAGCTAGCGGGGGGCCATACAATGAGCAGTTCTTC
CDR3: CASSQASGGPYNEQFF